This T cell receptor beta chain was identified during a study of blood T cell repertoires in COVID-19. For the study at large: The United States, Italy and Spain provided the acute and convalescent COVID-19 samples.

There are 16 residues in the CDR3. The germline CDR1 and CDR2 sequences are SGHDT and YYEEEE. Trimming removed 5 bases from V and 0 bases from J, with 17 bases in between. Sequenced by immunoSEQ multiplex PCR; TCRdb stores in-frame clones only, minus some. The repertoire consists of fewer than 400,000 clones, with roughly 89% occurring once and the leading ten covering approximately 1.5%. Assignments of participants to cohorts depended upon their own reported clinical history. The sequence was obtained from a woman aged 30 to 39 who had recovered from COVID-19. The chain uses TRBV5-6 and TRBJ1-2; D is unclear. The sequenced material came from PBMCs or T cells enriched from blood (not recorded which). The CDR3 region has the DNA TGTGCCAGCAGAGTCCAAGGTGACGGAGCTAACTATGGCTACACCTTC. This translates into CASRVQGDGANYGYTF.